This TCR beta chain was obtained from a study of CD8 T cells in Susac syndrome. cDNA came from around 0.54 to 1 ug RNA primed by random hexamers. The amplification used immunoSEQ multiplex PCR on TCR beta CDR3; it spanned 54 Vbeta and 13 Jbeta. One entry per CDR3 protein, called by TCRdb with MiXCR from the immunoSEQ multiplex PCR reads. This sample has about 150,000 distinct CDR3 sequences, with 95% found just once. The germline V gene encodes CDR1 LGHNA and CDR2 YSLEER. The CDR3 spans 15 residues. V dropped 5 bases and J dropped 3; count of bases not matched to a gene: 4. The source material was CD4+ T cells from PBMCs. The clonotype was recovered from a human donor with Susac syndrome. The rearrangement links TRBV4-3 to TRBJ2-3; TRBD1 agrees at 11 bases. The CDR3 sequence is CASSGQGAQTDTQYF. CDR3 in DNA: TGCGCCAGCAGCGGACAGGGGGCGCAGACAGATACGCAGTATTTT.